The clone carrying this T cell receptor beta chain came up many times. The antigen is undetermined. The data were taken from a study of T cells in Graves' hyperthyroidism and ophthalmopathy. Points from the study as a whole: Most thyroid clonotypes expanded above 0.001 appeared in blood too. The model foresaw ophthalmopathy a median 6.5 months prior to onset.

Authors of the study amplified TCR beta CDR3 regions from RNA transcripts. In the first-round RT-PCR of the TCR CDR3, the HTBI primer set was used. TCRdb fed the multiplex PCR reads into MiXCR, producing one record per CDR3 protein. The sample carries hundreds of thousands of distinct CDR3 sequences, over 35% recorded once. Diagnosing involved the use of clinical symptoms, serum thyroxine and TRAb, thyroid ultrasound and orbital computed tomography. The sequenced material came from blood. The receptor was derived from a man between 18 and 35 years old with Graves' hyperthyroidism.

CDR3 DNA: TGCAGTGCTAGAGCCTTGTCTTGGTACGAGCAGTACTTC. Protein sequence: CSARALSWYEQYF. This sequence joins TRBV20-1 and TRBJ2-7; D is uncertain. The CDR3 is 13 amino acids. Trimming cost V 1 base and J 4 bases, with 11 bases left between them. Germline V gene sequence: CDR1 DFQATT, CDR2 SNEGSKA (reference sequence).